Listed below are T cell receptor beta chains from one sample, sequenced in a study of shared clonotypes between healthy human individuals. Clones were read by immunoSEQ multiplex PCR, and TCRdb kept only the in-frame ones, dropping some. The sample lists about 1 million clones, about 70% occurring once. The sample comprised memory CD4+ T cells sorted from blood. Source of these receptors: a man aged 18 to 29 in good health. CDR3s include the opening cysteine and the closing phenylalanine or tryptophan. The D gene is left open where the match is weak. Rows may omit the clone size; those that give it use once, few, many or a size class.

j_call,cdr3_length,clone_size,d_call,v_call,cdr3_nt,cdr3_aa
TRBJ1-5,16,NA,NA,TRBV6-4,TGTGCCAGCAGCCATCTCGAAGTTACTGTTAATCAGCCCCAGCATTTT,CASSHLEVTVNQPQHF
TRBJ1-1,13,NA,NA,TRBV2,TGTGCCAGCAGTGAACAGGGAGTCACTGAAGCTTTCTTT,CASSEQGVTEAFF
TRBJ2-2,14,NA,NA,TRBV6-5,TGTGCCAGCAGAACTCCCGGGGCTCTCGGGGAGCTGTTTTTT,CASRTPGALGELFF
TRBJ2-1,15,NA,TRBD1,TRBV5-6,TGTGCCAGCAGCTCCTGGGACAGGGGCGGGAATGAGCAGTTCTTC,CASSSWDRGGNEQFF
TRBJ1-6,15,NA,NA,TRBV7-9,TGTGCCAGCAGCCGATCGGAGGACTATAATTCACCCCTCCACTTT,CASSRSEDYNSPLHF
TRBJ1-1,16,many,TRBD1,TRBV18,TGTGCCAGCTCATCCCGACAGGGGCCCTCAAAGACTGAAGCTTTCTTT,CASSSRQGPSKTEAFF
TRBJ2-5,12,NA,NA,TRBV18,TGTGCCAGCTCACCCCCCGGAGAGACCCAGTACTTC,CASSPPGETQYF
TRBJ1-4,12,few,NA,TRBV5-8,TGTGCCAGCAGCTTGGGTTTTGAAAAACTGTTTTTT,CASSLGFEKLFF
TRBJ2-5,13,NA,NA,TRBV7-2,TGTGCCAGCAGCTTCTACACCGAAGAGACCCAGTACTTC,CASSFYTEETQYF
TRBJ2-3,14,NA,NA,TRBV6-1,TGTGCCAGCAACGAACCGGCTAGCACAGATACGCAGTATTTT,CASNEPASTDTQYF
TRBJ2-5,14,NA,NA,TRBV5-1,TGCGCCAGCAGCTTGGGTACGAAACAAGAGACCCAGTACTTC,CASSLGTKQETQYF
TRBJ1-5,14,NA,NA,TRBV6-5,TGTGCCAGCAGATCCGGACAGAGCGAGCAGCCCCAGCATTTT,CASRSGQSEQPQHF
TRBJ2-1,17,NA,NA,TRBV7-2,TGTGCCAGCAGCTTCGAAGTGGCTGAGTCCCCCTACAATGAGCAGTTCTTC,CASSFEVAESPYNEQFF
TRBJ2-7,14,NA,NA,TRBV10-3,TGTGCCATCAGTGAGTCCGCCGGCCGCGGCGAGCAGTACTTC,CAISESAGRGEQYF
TRBJ2-1,14,NA,TRBD2,TRBV28,TGTGCCAGCAGCTACGGACTAGCGGGAGTTGAGCAGTTCTTC,CASSYGLAGVEQFF
TRBJ2-5,16,NA,TRBD2,TRBV7-2,TGTGCCAGCACACCCGTGGGACTAGCGGGAAGTGAGACCCAGTACTTC,CASTPVGLAGSETQYF
TRBJ2-1,16,NA,NA,TRBV28,TGTGCCAGCAGTTCCCCAGGGTCTAGCTCCTACAATGAGCAGTTCTTC,CASSSPGSSSYNEQFF
TRBJ2-7,12,NA,NA,TRBV11-3,TGTGCCAGCAGCTTGGGGGGAGGTAGTCCGTACTTC,CASSLGGGSPYF
TRBJ1-1,13,NA,NA,TRBV10-1,TGCGCCAGCAGTGAGACCGGGATGGGTGAAGCTTTCTTT,CASSETGMGEAFF
TRBJ2-3,13,few,TRBD2,TRBV6-1,TGTGCCAGCGGTGGGAATAGCGGGAATACGCAGTATTTT,CASGGNSGNTQYF
TRBJ2-2,17,NA,NA,TRBV4-3,TGCGCCAGCAGCCAAGTCGGCATGCTCGCGAACACCGGGGAGCTGTTTTTT,CASSQVGMLANTGELFF
TRBJ1-1,15,NA,NA,TRBV30,TGTGCCTGTCCCAGGCGGGGCCGGAGGAACACTGAAGCTTTCTTT,CACPRRGRRNTEAFF
TRBJ2-7,16,once,TRBD2,TRBV7-2,TGTGCCAGCAGCTTATCCTCAACTAGCGGGCGTTTCGAGCAGTACTTC,CASSLSSTSGRFEQYF
TRBJ2-3,15,NA,NA,TRBV7-2,TGTGCCAGCAGCTTAGAGGCGATACGCACAGATACGCAGTATTTT,CASSLEAIRTDTQYF
TRBJ1-1,13,few,NA,TRBV7-2,TGTGCCAGCAGCTTATCAGGGTCGGCTGAAGCTTTCTTT,CASSLSGSAEAFF
TRBJ1-3,15,NA,TRBD1,TRBV10-3,TGTGCCATCGGTGCCGGGACAGGGGGTGGAAACACCATATATTTT,CAIGAGTGGGNTIYF
TRBJ1-1,14,once,NA,TRBV11-2,TGTGCCAGCAGCTTAGGGATACAGGGAGTTGAAGCTTTCTTT,CASSLGIQGVEAFF
TRBJ2-1,17,once,TRBD2,TRBV19,TGTGCCAGTAGTTTCCGACAGGCCCGGACTAGCGGGACCGAGCAGTTCTTC,CASSFRQARTSGTEQFF
TRBJ1-5,12,few,NA,TRBV7-8,TGTGCCAGCAGCTTCTCGGATCAGCCCCAGCATTTT,CASSFSDQPQHF
TRBJ2-7,12,NA,NA,TRBV5-8,TGTGCCAGCAGCACGGCGGCTCGAAAGCAGTACTTC,CASSTAARKQYF
TRBJ2-7,13,NA,TRBD1,TRBV7-8,TGTGCCAGCAGCCTAGACAGGGGAGGCGAGCAGTACTTC,CASSLDRGGEQYF
TRBJ2-2,14,few,NA,TRBV10-2,TGCGCCAGCAGGGAGGGGCGCCATACCGGGGAGCTGTTTTTT,CASREGRHTGELFF
TRBJ2-7,12,NA,NA,TRBV29-1,TGCAGCGCCGCGACAGACCGCTACGAGCAGTACTTC,CSAATDRYEQYF
TRBJ2-7,15,NA,TRBD2,TRBV2,TGTGCCAGCGCCCCTGAGCGGGGGGGTGCGTACGAGCAGTACTTC,CASAPERGGAYEQYF
TRBJ2-7,13,NA,NA,TRBV6-5,TGTGCCACCGCAGATTCGGGCCCAGGAGGGCAGTACTTC,CATADSGPGGQYF
TRBJ2-3,15,NA,NA,TRBV18,TGTGCCAGCTCACCACCAGGCCGCGTAGGGGATACGCAGTATTTT,CASSPPGRVGDTQYF
TRBJ2-3,16,NA,NA,TRBV5-6,TGTGCCAGCAGAAACGGTCGCGGGTTTAGAACAGATACGCAGTATTTT,CASRNGRGFRTDTQYF
TRBJ2-3,14,NA,NA,TRBV29-1,TGCAGCGCAGTGGACAGAACCTCTAGTTTTTCGCAGTATTTT,CSAVDRTSSFSQYF
TRBJ2-5,15,NA,TRBD2,TRBV19,TGTGCCAGTACCCGACTAGCGGGGGGGAAAGAGACCCAGTACTTC,CASTRLAGGKETQYF
TRBJ1-6,14,NA,NA,TRBV28,TGTGCCAGCAGTTTAGTGTCGGCTGATTCACCCCTCCACTTT,CASSLVSADSPLHF
TRBJ1-2,15,few,NA,TRBV15,TGTGCCACCAGCAGAGATTTCGACAGAAACTATGGCTACACCTTC,CATSRDFDRNYGYTF
TRBJ1-1,18,NA,NA,TRBV12-2,TGTGCAAGTCGCCAACCCCGAGTTAGTATCCGGGGCGGCACTGAAGCTTTCTTT,CASRQPRVSIRGGTEAFF